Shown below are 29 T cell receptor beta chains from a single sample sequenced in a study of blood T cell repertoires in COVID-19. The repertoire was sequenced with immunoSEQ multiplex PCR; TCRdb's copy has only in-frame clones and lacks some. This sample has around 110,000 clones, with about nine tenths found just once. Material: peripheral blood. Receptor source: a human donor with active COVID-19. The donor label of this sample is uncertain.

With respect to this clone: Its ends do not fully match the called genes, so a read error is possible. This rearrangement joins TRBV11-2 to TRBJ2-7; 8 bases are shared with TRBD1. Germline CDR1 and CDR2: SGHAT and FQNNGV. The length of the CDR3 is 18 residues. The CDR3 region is CASTLLGGGGQGASEQYF. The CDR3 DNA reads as TGTGCCAGCACCTTACTTGGTGGTGGCGGACAGGGAGCTAGCGAGCAGTACTTC.

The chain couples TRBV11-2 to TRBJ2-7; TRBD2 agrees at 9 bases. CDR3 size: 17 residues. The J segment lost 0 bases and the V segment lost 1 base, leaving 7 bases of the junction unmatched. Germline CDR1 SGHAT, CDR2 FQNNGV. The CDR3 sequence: CASSLVLAGSSSYEQYF. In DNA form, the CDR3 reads TGTGCCAGCAGCTTAGTCCTAGCGGGGTCCAGCTCCTACGAGCAGTACTTC.

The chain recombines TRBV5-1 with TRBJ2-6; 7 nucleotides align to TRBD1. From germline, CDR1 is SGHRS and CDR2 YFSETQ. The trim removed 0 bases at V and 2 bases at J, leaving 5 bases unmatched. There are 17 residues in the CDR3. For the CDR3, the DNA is TGCGCCAGCAGCTTGGTCGACAGGGTGGCTGGGGCCAACGTCCTGACTTTC. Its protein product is CASSLVDRVAGANVLTF.

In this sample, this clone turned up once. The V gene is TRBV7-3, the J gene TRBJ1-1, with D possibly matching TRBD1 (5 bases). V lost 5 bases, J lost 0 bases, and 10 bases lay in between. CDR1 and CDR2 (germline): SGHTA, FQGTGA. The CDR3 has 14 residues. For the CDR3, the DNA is TGTGCCAGCAGCCCGGGACTCATGAACACTGAAGCTTTCTTT. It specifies CASSPGLMNTEAFF. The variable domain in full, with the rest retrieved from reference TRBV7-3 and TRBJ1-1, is GAGVSQTPSNKVTEKGKYVELRCDPISGHTALYWYRQSLGQGPEFLIYFQGTGAADDSGLPNDRFFAVRPEGSVSTLKIQRTERGDSAVYLCASSPGLMNTEAFFGQGTRLTVV.

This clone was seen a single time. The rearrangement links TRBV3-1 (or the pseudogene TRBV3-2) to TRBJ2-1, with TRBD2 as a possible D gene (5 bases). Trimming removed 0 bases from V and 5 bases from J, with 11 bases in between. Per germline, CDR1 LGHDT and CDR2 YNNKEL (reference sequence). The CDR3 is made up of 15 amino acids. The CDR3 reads CASSQDGVPNNEQFF. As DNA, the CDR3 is TGTGCCAGCAGCCAAGACGGGGTGCCCAACAATGAGCAGTTCTTC.

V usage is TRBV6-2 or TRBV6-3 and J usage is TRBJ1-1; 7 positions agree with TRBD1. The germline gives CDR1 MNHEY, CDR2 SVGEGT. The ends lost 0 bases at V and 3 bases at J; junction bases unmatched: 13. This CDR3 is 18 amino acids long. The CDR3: CASSYSLGQIRGYTEAFF. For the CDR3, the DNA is TGTGCCAGCAGTTACTCGCTGGGACAGATTAGGGGGTACACTGAAGCTTTCTTT.

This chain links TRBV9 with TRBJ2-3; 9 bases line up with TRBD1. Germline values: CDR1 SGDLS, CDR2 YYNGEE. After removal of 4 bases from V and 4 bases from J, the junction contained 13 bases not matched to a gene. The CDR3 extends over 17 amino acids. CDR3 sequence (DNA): TGTGCCAGCAGCCCCCCGCCTGGGACAGGGAGGGCAGATACGCAGTATTTT. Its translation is CASSPPPGTGRADTQYF.

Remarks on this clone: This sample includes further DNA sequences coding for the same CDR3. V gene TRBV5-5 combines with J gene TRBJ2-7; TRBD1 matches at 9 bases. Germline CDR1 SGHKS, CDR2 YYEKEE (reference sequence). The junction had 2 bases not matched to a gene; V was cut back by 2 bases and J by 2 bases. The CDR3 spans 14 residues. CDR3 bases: TGTGCCAGCAGCTTTGGGACAGGGACCTACGAGCAGTACTTC. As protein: CASSFGTGTYEQYF. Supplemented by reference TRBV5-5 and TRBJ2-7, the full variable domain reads DAGVTQSPTHLIKTRGQQVTLRCSPISGHKSVSWYQQVLGQGPQFIFQYYEKEERGRGNFPDRFSARQFPNYSSELNVNALLLGDSALYLCASSFGTGTYEQYFGPGTRLTVT.

CDR3 nucleotides: TGCGCCAGCAGCCGAATACAGGGGGCGCAGGAGCAGTACTTC. It codes for CASSRIQGAQEQYF. The V gene is TRBV5-1, the J gene TRBJ2-7, with 9 bases lining up with TRBD1. The CDR3 loop spans 14 amino acids. The trim removed 4 bases at V and 7 bases at J, leaving 9 bases unmatched. Per the germline V gene, CDR1 is SGHRS and CDR2 is YFSETQ.

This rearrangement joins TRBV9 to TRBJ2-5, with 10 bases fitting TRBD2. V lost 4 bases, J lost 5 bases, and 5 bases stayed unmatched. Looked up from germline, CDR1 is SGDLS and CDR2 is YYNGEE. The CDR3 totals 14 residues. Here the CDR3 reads CASSPPAGGETQYF. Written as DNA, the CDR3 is TGTGCCAGCAGCCCCCCAGCGGGGGGGGAGACCCAGTACTTC.

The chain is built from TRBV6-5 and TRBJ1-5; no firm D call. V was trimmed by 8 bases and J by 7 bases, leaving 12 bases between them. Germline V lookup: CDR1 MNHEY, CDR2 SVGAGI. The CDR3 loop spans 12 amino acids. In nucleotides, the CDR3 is TGTGCCAGCTCACTCGGGAGCCAGCCCCAGCATTTT. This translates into CASSLGSQPQHF.

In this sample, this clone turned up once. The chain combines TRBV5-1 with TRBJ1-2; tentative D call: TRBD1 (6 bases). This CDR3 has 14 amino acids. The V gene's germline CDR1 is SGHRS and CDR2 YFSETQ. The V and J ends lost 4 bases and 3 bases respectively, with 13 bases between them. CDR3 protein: CASSPRGGYYGYTF. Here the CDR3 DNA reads TGCGCCAGCAGCCCGAGGGGGGGTTACTATGGCTACACCTTC. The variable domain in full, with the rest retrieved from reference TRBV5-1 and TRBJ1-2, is KAGVTQTPRYLIKTRGQQVTLSCSPISGHRSVSWYQQTPGQGLQFLFEYFSETQRNKGNFPGRFSGRQFSNSRSEMNVSTLELGDSALYLCASSPRGGYYGYTFGSGTRLTVV.

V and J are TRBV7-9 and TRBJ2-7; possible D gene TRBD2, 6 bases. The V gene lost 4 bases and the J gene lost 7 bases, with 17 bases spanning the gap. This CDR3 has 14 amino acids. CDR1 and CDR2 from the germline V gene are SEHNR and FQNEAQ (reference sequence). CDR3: CASSSRVADGEQYF. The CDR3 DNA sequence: TGTGCCAGCAGCTCCAGAGTAGCGGACGGGGAGCAGTACTTC.

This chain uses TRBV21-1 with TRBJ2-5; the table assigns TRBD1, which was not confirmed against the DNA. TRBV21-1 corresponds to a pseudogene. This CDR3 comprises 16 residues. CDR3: CASSKVTGSFQETQYF. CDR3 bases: TGTGCCAGCAGCAAAGTCACAGGGTCCTTCCAAGAGACCCAGTACTTC.

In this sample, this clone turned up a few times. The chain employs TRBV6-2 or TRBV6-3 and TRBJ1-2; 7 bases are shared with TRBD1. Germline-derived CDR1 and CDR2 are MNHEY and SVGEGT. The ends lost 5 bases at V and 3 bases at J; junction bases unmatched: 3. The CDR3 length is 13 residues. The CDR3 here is CASSPGQYYGYTF. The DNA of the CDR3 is TGTGCCAGCAGTCCGGGACAGTACTATGGCTACACCTTC.

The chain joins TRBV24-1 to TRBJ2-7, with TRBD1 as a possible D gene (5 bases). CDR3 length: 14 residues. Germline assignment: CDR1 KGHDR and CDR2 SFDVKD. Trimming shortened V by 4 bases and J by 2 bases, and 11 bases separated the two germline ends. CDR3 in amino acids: CATSEGRAPYEQYF. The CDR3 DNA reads TGTGCCACCAGTGAGGGCAGGGCCCCCTACGAGCAGTACTTC.

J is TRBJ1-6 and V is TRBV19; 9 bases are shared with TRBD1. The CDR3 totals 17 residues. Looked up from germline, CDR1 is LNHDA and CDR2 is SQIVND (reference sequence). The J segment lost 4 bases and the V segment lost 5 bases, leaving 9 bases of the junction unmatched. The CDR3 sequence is CASSGPGTGTYNSPLHF. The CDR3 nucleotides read TGTGCCAGTAGTGGCCCCGGGACAGGGACGTATAATTCACCCCTCCACTTT.

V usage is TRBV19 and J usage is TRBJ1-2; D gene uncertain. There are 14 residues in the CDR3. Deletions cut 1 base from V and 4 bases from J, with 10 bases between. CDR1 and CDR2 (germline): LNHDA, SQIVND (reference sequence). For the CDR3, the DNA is TGTGCCAGTAGTATAGCCGAGGGATCCTATGGCTACACCTTC. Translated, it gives CASSIAEGSYGYTF.

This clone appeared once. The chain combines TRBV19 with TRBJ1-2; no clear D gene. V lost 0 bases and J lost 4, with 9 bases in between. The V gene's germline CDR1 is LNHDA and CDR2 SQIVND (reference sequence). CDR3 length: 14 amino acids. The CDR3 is CASSIDRAAYGYTF. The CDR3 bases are TGTGCCAGTAGTATAGACCGCGCCGCCTATGGCTACACCTTC.

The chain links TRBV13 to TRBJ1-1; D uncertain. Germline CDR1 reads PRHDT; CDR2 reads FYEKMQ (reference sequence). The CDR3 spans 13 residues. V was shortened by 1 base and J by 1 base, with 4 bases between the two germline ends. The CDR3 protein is CASSLDRNTEAFF. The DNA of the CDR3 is TGTGCCAGCAGCTTAGACAGGAACACTGAAGCTTTCTTT.

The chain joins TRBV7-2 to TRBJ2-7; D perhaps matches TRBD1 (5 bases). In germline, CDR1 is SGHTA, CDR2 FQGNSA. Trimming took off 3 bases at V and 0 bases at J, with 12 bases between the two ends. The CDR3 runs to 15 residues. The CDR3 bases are TGTGCCAGCAGCTTTGGCGGACATCTCTCCTACGAGCAGTACTTC. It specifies CASSFGGHLSYEQYF.

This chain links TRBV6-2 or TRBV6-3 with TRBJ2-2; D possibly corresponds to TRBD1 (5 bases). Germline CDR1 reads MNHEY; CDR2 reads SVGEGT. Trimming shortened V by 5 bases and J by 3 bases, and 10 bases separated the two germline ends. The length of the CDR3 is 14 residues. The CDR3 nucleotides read TGTGCCAGCAGTCCGGCAGGGTACACCGGGGAGCTGTTTTTT. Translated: CASSPAGYTGELFF.

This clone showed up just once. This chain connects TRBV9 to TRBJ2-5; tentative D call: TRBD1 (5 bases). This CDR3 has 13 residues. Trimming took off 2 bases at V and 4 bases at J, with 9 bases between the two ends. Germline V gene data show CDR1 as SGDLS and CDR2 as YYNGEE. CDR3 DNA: TGTGCCAGCAGCGTCCAGGGCGGAGAGACCCAGTACTTC. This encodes CASSVQGGETQYF.

The CDR3 loop reads CAWSSGTISNQPQHF. The CDR3 bases are TGTGCCTGGAGTTCCGGGACAATTAGCAATCAGCCCCAGCATTTT. The J gene is TRBJ1-5, the V gene TRBV30; tentative D call: TRBD1 (6 bases). Germline values: CDR1 GTSNPN, CDR2 SVGIG (reference sequence). V was shortened by 2 bases and J by 0 bases, with 11 bases between the two germline ends. This CDR3 comprises 15 residues. The entire variable domain, with the rest obtained from reference TRBV30 and TRBJ1-5, is as follows: SQTIHQWPATLVQPVGSPLSLECTVEGTSNPNLYWYRQAAGRGLQLLFYSVGIGQISSEVPQNLSASRPQDRQFILSSKKLLLSDSGFYLCAWSSGTISNQPQHFGDGTRLSIL.

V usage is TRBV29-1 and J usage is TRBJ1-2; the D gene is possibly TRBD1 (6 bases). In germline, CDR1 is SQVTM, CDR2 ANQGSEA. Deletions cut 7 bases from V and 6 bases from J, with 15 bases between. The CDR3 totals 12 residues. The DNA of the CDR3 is TGCAGCGGCCTCCGGGACATGGATGGCTACACCTTC. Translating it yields CSGLRDMDGYTF.

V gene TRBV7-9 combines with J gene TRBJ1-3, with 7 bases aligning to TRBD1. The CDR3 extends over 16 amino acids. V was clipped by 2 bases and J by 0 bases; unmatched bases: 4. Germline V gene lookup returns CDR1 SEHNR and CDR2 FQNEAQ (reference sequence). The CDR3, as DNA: TGTGCCAGCAGCTTAACGGGACAGAGCTCTGGAAACACCATATATTTT. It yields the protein CASSLTGQSSGNTIYF.

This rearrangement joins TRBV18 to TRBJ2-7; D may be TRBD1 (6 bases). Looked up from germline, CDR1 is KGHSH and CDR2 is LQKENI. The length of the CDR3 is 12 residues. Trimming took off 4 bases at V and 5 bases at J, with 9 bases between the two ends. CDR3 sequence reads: CASSQAGDEQYF. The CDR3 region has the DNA TGTGCCAGCTCACAGGCAGGGGACGAGCAGTACTTC.

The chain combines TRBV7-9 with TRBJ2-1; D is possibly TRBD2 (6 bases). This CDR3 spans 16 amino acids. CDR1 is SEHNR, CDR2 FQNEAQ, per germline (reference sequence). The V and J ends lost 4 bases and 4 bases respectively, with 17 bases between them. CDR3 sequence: CASSSTGVGDYNEQFF. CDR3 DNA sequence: TGTGCCAGCAGCTCGACGGGGGTCGGGGATTACAATGAGCAGTTCTTC. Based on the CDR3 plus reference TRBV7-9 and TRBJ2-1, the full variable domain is DTGVSQNPRHKITKRGQNVTFRCDPISEHNRLYWYRQTLGQGPEFLTYFQNEAQLEKSRLLSDRFSAERPKGSFSTLEIQRTEQGDSAMYLCASSSTGVGDYNEQFFGPGTRLTVL.

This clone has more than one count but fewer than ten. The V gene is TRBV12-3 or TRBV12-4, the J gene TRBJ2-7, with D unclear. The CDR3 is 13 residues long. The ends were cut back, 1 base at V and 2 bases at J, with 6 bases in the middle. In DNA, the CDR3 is TGTGCCAGCAGTTTAGACCTAGCCTACGAGCAGTACTTC. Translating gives CASSLDLAYEQYF.